This TCR beta chain was sequenced during a study of blood T cell repertoires in COVID-19. Profiled with immunoSEQ multiplex PCR; TCRdb holds only in-frame clones, not every one. Of under 150,000 clones listed, over 60% are singletons. The germline gives CDR1 MNHEY, CDR2 SVGEGT. V shed 6 bases and J shed 8 bases, with 10 bases lying between them. This CDR3 region has 11 residues. The TCR originated in an elderly woman with acute or convalescent COVID-19. The chain combines TRBV6-2 or TRBV6-3 with TRBJ1-1, with a weak D call TRBD1 (6 bases). Sequencing was done on a sample of peripheral blood. In nucleotides, the CDR3 is TGTGCCAGCAGCCAGGGGACAGAAGCTTTCTTT. Amino acids: CASSQGTEAFF.